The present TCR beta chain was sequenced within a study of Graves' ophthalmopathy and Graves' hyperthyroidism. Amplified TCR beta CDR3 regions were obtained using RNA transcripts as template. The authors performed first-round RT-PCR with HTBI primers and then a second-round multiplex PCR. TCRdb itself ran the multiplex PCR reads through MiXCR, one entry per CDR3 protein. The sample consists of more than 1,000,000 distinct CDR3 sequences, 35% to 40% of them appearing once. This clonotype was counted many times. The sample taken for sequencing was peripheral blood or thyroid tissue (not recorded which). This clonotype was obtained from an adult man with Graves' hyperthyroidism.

The CDR3 DNA reads TGTGCCATCAGTGACCCGGGGCTCAACACTGAAGCTTTCTTT. Translated: CAISDPGLNTEAFF. This chain connects TRBV10-3 to TRBJ1-1; a weak D match, TRBD1 (5 bases). CDR3 length: 14 residues. Trimming shortened V by 3 bases and J by 2 bases, and 10 bases separated the two germline ends. Germline-derived CDR1 and CDR2 are ENHRY and SYGVKD.